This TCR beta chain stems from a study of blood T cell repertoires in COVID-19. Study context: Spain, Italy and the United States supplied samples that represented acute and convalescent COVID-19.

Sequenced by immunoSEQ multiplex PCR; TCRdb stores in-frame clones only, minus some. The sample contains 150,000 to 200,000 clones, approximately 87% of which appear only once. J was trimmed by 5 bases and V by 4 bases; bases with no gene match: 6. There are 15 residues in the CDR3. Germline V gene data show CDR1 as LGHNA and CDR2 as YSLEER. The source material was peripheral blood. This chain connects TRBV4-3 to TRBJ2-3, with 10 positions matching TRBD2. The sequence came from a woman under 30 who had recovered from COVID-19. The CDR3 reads CASSPLAGGGDTQYF. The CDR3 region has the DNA TGCGCCAGCAGCCCCTTAGCGGGGGGAGGAGATACGCAGTATTTT.